The subject of this entry is one T cell receptor (beta chain). Its antigen is currently unknown. The sample comes from a study of HIV-infected patients and healthy controls. Study-wide points: HIV-associated CDR3 frequencies dropped significantly during therapy; CMV-associated ones, mostly rising, changed nonsignificantly.

cDNA was made from 400 to 500 ng RNA using alpha and beta constant primers. Separate chain-specific third strand synthesis with multiplexing indices produced the alpha and beta libraries. TCRdb re-analysed the 5' RACE reads in MiXCR, keeping a single row per CDR3 protein. Of 10,000 to 15,000 distinct CDR3 sequences listed, approximately 10% are singletons. The repertoire came from unfractionated whole blood and reflected all unsorted peripheral T cells. Trimming stripped 1 base from V and 7 bases from J, with 11 bases between. The CDR3 runs 14 residues. In germline, CDR1 is MGHRA, CDR2 YSYEKL. Sequencing was performed on blood. The chain is built from TRBV4-1 and TRBJ2-1, with D perhaps TRBD1 or TRBD2 (6 bases each). This clonotype was obtained from an adult in good health. For the CDR3, the DNA is TGCGCCAGCAGCCAAGTTGGAGGGGGTAATGAGCAGTTCTTC. It yields the protein CASSQVGGGNEQFF.